The clone carrying this TCR beta chain occurred many times. RNA transcripts served as the template for amplifying TCR beta CDR3 regions. In the first-round RT-PCR of the TCR CDR3, the HTBI primer set was used. TCRdb analysed the multiplex PCR reads with MiXCR anew, one entry per CDR3 protein. The sample includes under 300,000 distinct CDR3 sequences, roughly 15% of them seen just once. The sample belongs to a study of T cells in Graves' hyperthyroidism and ophthalmopathy. It was uncontrolled infection, other autoimmune disease, pregnancy or lactation that excluded patients. The CDR3 extends over 15 amino acids. Trimming took off 4 bases at V and 0 bases at J, with 10 bases between the two ends.

Sample: blood. The source of this sequence is a woman aged 40 to 50 with Graves' hyperthyroidism that later progressed to Graves' ophthalmopathy. The chain combines TRBV12-3 or TRBV12-4 with TRBJ2-1, with D perhaps matching TRBD2 (5 bases). CDR3 amino acids: CASSSGSTSYNEQFF. CDR3 nucleotide sequence: TGTGCCAGCAGTTCGGGGTCGACCTCCTACAATGAGCAGTTCTTC.